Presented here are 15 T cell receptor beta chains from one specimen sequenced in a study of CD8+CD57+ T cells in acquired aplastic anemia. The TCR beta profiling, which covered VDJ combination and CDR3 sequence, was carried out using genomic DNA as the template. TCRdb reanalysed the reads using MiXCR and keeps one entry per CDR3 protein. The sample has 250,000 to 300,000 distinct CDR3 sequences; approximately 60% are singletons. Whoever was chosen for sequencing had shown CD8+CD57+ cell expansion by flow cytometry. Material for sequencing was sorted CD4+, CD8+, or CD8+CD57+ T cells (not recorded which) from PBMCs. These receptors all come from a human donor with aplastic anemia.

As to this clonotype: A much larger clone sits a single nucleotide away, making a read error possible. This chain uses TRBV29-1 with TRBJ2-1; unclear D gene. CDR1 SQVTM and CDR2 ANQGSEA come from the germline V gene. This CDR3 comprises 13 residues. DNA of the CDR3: TGCAGCGTTTTATGGAGCTCCCACAATGAGCAGTTCTTC. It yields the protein CSVLWSSHNEQFF.

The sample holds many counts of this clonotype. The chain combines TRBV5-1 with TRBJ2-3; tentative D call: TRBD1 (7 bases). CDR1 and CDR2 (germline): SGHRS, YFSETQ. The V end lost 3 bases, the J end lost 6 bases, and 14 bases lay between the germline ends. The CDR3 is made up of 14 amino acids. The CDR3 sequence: CASSYQGGGDTQYF. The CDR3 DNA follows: TGCGCCAGCAGCTACCAGGGGGGTGGGGATACGCAGTATTTT.

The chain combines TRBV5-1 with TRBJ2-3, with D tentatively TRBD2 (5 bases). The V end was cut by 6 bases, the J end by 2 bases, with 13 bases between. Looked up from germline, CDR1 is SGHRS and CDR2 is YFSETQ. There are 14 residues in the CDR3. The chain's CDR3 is CASNLRDYTDTQYF. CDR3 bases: TGCGCCAGCAACCTCCGGGATTACACAGATACGCAGTATTTT. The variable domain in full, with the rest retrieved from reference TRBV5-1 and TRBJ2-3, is KAGVTQTPRYLIKTRGQQVTLSCSPISGHRSVSWYQQTPGQGLQFLFEYFSETQRNKGNFPGRFSGRQFSNSRSEMNVSTLELGDSALYLCASNLRDYTDTQYFGPGTRLTVL.

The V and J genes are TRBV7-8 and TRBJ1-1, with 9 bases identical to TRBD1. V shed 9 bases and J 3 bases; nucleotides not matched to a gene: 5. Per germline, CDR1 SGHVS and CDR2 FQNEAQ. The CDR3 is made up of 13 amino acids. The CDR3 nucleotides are TGTGCCAGTCAACAGGGGGCCTACACTGAAGCTTTCTTT. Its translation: CASQQGAYTEAFF.

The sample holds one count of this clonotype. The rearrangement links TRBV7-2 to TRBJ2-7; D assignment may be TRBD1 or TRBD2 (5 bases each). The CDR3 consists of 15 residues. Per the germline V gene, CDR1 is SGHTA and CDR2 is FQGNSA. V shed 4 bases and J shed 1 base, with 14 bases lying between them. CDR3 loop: CASSSRRDGSYEQYF. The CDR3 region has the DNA TGTGCCAGCAGCTCTCGACGGGACGGATCCTACGAGCAGTACTTC.

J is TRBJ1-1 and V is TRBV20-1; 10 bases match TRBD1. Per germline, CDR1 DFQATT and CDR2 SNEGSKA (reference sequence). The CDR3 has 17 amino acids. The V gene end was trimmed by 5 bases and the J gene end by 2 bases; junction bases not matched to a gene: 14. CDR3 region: CSAGRQGAGLLNTEAFF. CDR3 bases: TGCAGTGCTGGCAGACAGGGGGCGGGTTTATTAAACACTGAAGCTTTCTTT.

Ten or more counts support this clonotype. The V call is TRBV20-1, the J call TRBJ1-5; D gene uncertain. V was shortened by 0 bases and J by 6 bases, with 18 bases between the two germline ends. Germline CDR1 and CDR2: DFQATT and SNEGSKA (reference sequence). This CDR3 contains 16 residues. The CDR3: CSARDHLGTYGQPQHF. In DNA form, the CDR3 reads TGCAGTGCTAGAGATCACCTCGGAACGTATGGTCAGCCCCAGCATTTT.

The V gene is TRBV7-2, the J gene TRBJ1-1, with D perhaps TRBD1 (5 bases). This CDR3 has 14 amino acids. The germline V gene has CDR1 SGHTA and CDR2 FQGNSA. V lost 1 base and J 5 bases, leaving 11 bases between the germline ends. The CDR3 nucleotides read TGTGCCAGCAGCTTAGATACAGGCGGGACTGAAGCTTTCTTT. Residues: CASSLDTGGTEAFF. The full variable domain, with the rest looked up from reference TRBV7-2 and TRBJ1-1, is GAGVSQSPSNKVTEKGKDVELRCDPISGHTALYWYRQSLGQGLEFLIYFQGNSAPDKSGLPSDRFSAERTGGSVSTLTIQRTQQEDSAVYLCASSLDTGGTEAFFGQGTRLTVV.

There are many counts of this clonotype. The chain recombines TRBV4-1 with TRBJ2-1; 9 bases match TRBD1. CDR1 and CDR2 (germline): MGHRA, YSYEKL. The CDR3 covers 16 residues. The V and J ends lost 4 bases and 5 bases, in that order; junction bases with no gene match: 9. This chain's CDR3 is CASSRKPGQGDNEQFF. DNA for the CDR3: TGCGCCAGCAGCCGAAAACCGGGACAGGGAGACAATGAGCAGTTCTTC.

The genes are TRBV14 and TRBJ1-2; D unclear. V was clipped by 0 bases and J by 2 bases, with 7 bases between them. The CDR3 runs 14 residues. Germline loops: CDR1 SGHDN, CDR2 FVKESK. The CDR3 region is CASSQDQGNYGYTF. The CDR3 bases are TGTGCCAGCAGCCAAGATCAAGGAAACTATGGCTACACCTTC.

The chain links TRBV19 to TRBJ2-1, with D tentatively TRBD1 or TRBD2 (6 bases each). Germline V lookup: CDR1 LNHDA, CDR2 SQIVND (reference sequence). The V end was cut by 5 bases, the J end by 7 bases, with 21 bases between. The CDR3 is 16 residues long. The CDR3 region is CASSVFEGGPSNEQFF. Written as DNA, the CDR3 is TGTGCCAGTAGTGTATTTGAGGGGGGCCCTTCAAATGAGCAGTTCTTC.

CDR3 sequence: CARSGAGTEAFF. The DNA of the CDR3 is TGTGCTAGATCGGGGGCGGGTACTGAAGCTTTCTTT. The V call is TRBV25-1, the J call TRBJ1-1; weak D call: TRBD1 (6 bases). The CDR3 loop spans 12 amino acids. Per germline, CDR1 MGHDK and CDR2 SYGVNS. Based on the CDR3 plus reference TRBV25-1 and TRBJ1-1, the full variable domain is EADIYQTPRYLVIGTGKKITLECSQTMGHDKMYWYQQDPGMELHLIHYSYGVNSTEKGDLSSESTVSRIRTEHFPLTLESARPSHTSQYLCARSGAGTEAFFGQGTRLTVV.

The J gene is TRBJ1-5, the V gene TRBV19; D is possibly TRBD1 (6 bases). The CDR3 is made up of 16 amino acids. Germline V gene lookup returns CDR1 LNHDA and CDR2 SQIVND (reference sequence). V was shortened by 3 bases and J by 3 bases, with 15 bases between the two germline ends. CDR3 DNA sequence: TGTGCCAGTAGTATTAATGACAGGCGTAACAATCAGCCCCAGCATTTT. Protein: CASSINDRRNNQPQHF.

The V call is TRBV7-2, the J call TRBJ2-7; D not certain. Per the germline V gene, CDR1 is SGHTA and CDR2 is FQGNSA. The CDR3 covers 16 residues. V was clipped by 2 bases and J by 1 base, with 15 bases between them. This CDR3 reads CASSLTDTIVSYEQYF. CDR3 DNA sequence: TGTGCCAGCAGCTTAACCGACACAATAGTTTCCTACGAGCAGTACTTC. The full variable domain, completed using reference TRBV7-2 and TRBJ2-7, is GAGVSQSPSNKVTEKGKDVELRCDPISGHTALYWYRQSLGQGLEFLIYFQGNSAPDKSGLPSDRFSAERTGGSVSTLTIQRTQQEDSAVYLCASSLTDTIVSYEQYFGPGTRLTVT.

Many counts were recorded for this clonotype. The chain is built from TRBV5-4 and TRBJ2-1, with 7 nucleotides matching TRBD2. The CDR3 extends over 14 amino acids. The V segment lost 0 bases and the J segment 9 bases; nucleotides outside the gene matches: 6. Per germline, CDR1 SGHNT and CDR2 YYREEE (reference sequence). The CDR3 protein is CASSLDMGGGEQFF. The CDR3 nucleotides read TGTGCCAGCAGCTTGGATATGGGGGGGGGTGAGCAGTTCTTC.